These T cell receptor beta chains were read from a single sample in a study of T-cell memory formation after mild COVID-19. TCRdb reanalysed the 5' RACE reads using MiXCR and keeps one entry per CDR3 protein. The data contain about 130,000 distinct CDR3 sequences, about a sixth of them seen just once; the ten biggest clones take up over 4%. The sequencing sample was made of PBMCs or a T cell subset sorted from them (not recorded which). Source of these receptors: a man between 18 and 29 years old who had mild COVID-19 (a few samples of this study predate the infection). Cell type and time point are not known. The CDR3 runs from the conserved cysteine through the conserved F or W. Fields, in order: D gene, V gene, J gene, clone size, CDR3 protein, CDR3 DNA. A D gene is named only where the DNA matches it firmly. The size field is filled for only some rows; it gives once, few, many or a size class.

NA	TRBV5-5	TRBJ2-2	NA	CASSLIGTGELFF	TGTGCCAGCAGCTTGATCGGGACAGGGGAGCTGTTTTTT
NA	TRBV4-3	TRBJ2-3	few	CASSQVGREGYTQYF	TGCGCCAGCAGCCAAGTAGGTCGAGAGGGGTATACGCAGTATTTT
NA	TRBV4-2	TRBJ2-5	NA	CASSQAADRKTQYF	TGTGCCAGCAGCCAAGCGGCGGATCGTAAGACCCAGTACTTC
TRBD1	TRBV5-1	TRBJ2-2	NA	CASSSPGQGSAGELFF	TGCGCCAGCAGCTCACCGGGACAGGGGAGCGCCGGGGAGCTGTTTTTT
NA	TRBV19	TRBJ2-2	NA	CASSPRSRANTGELFF	TGTGCCAGTAGTCCCCGGAGTCGGGCGAACACCGGGGAGCTGTTTTTT
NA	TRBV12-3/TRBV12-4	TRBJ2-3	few	CASSFLAENTDTQYF	TGTGCCAGCAGTTTTTTAGCGGAAAACACAGATACGCAGTATTTT
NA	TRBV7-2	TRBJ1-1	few	CASGNVGSEAFF	TGTGCCAGCGGAAACGTAGGGTCTGAAGCTTTCTTT
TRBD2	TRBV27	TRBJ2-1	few	CASSLWSSGPVNEQFF	TGTGCCAGCAGTTTATGGTCTAGCGGACCTGTAAATGAGCAGTTCTTC
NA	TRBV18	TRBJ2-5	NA	CASSLVGGARKETQYF	TGTGCCAGCTCCCTGGTGGGGGGGGCACGAAAAGAGACCCAGTACTTC
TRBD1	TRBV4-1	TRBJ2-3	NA	CASSQDDRGTDTQYF	TGCGCCAGCAGCCAAGATGACAGGGGCACAGATACGCAGTATTTT
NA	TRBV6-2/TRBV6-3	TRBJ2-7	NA	CASTTRGWTYEQYF	TGTGCCAGCACCACGAGGGGGTGGACCTACGAGCAGTACTTC
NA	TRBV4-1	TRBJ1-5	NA	CASSQAGSGRGNQPQHF	TGCGCCAGCAGCCAAGCGGGCTCCGGCAGGGGCAATCAGCCCCAGCATTTT
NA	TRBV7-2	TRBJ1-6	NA	CASSFGPNSPLHF	TGTGCCAGCAGCTTCGGACCAAATTCACCCCTCCACTTT
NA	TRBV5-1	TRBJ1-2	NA	CASSPNGNMGVEGYTF	TGCGCCAGCAGCCCCAATGGGAACATGGGCGTGGAGGGCTACACCTTC
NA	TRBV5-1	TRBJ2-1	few	CASSLATEAYNEQFF	TGCGCCAGCAGCTTGGCGACAGAGGCCTACAATGAGCAGTTCTTC
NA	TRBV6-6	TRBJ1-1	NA	CASSRQGFEAFF	TGTGCCAGCAGCCGCCAGGGATTTGAGGCTTTCTTT
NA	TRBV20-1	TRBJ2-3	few	CSAIGGTDTQYF	TGCAGTGCTATTGGTGGCACAGATACGCAGTATTTT